The rows below give T cell receptor beta chains drawn from one sample of a study of cytomegalovirus exposure and HLA in healthy donors. Generated by immunoSEQ multiplex PCR, the TCRdb table keeps only in-frame clones and is missing some. The table shows roughly 190,000 clones, with about three quarters occurring only once. Sample: PBMCs. These receptors were obtained from a woman in her thirties or forties in good health and CMV-seronegative. CDR3s include the opening cysteine and the closing phenylalanine or tryptophan. D genes are given only for firm matches. Rows give clone size only sometimes, using once, few, many, or a class for an expanded clone.

>14|TRBV5-1|.|TRBJ1-1|.
TGCGCCAGCAGCATCCCCAGGGGTAAGACTGAAGCTTTCTTT
CASSIPRGKTEAFF
>11|TRBV6-6|.|TRBJ1-1|.
TGTGCCAGCAGTTACGTCGGGATATCTTTCTTT
CASSYVGISFF
>14|TRBV28|.|TRBJ1-3|TRBD1
TGTGCCAGCAGTTCGACAGGGAGAGGGAACACCATATATTTT
CASSSTGRGNTIYF
>15|TRBV5-1|.|TRBJ2-1|TRBD1
TGCGCCAGCAGCTTCCGACAGGGTAACTACAATGAGCAGTTCTTC
CASSFRQGNYNEQFF
>14|TRBV30|.|TRBJ2-3|.
TGTGCCTGGAGTGTTGAGTTGGGCACAGATACGCAGTATTTT
CAWSVELGTDTQYF
>20|TRBV5-4|.|TRBJ2-3|TRBD2
TGTGCCAGCAGCCCGGGACTAGCGGGATTTAATCAGCTTGTTACAGATACGCAGTATTTT
CASSPGLAGFNQLVTDTQYF
>16|TRBV11-3|.|TRBJ2-6|.
TGTGCCAGCAGCCTCTTTAGGAGCTCTGGGGCCAACGTCCTGACTTTC
CASSLFRSSGANVLTF
>17|TRBV4-3|.|TRBJ2-5|TRBD1
TGCGCCAGCAGCCAACGCTCGGACAGGGGGCGCGTTGAGACCCAGTACTTC
CASSQRSDRGRVETQYF
>13|TRBV7-2|.|TRBJ2-7|.
TGTGCCAGCAGCCCGACCGGGGTCTACGAGCAGTACTTC
CASSPTGVYEQYF
>17|TRBV18|.|TRBJ2-6|.
TGTGCCAGCTCACCTACATCAGACAGCTCTGGGGCCAACGTCCTGACTTTC
CASSPTSDSSGANVLTF
>15|TRBV27|once|TRBJ1-5|TRBD1
TGTGCCAGCACCGCCGGGACAGGGGTCGATCAGCCCCAGCATTTT
CASTAGTGVDQPQHF
>17|TRBV7-2|.|TRBJ2-1|TRBD1
TGTGCCAGCAGCTTATACTCAGGGGGCCTTGGGGGGAATGAGCAGTTCTTC
CASSLYSGGLGGNEQFF
>15|TRBV19|.|TRBJ1-1|TRBD1
TGTGCCAGTAGCAAGACAGGGATAGCCCTCACTGAAGCTTTCTTT
CASSKTGIALTEAFF
>16|TRBV2|.|TRBJ2-2|.
TGTGCCAGCAGTGAGGAACAGGACGCGAACACCGGGGAGCTGTTTTTT
CASSEEQDANTGELFF
>16|TRBV5-8|.|TRBJ1-1|TRBD1
TGTGCCAGCAGCTTTGGGGACAGAAACATGAACACTGAAGCTTTCTTT
CASSFGDRNMNTEAFF
>13|TRBV6-5|.|TRBJ2-1|.
TGTGCCAGCAGTTACCGGGTACTTAGTGTTCCGTTCTTC
CASSYRVLSVPFF
>17|TRBV9|.|TRBJ2-2|.
TGTGCCAGCAGCGTAGCCCCTGTCGTGAGAGACACCGGGGAGCTGTTTTTT
CASSVAPVVRDTGELFF
>13|TRBV5-1|.|TRBJ1-1|.
TGCGCCAGCAAGGACAGCGTTAACACTGAAGCTTTCTTT
CASKDSVNTEAFF
>12|TRBV7-9|few|TRBJ1-3|.
TGTGCCAGTCGGAGCTCTGGAAACACCATATATTTT
CASRSSGNTIYF
>15|TRBV10-3|.|TRBJ2-1|TRBD2
TGTGCCATCAGTGATTTGGGACTAGCTGACGATGAGCAGTTCTTC
CAISDLGLADDEQFF
>16|TRBV18|once|TRBJ1-4|TRBD1
TGTGCCAGCTCACCGGGACAGGGGAGGACAGGCGAAAAACTGTTTTTT
CASSPGQGRTGEKLFF
>15|TRBV5-1|.|TRBJ2-1|TRBD2
TGCGCCAGCAGCTTGCCAAGCGGGGGGGACAATGAGCAGTTCTTC
CASSLPSGGDNEQFF
>14|TRBV5-4|.|TRBJ1-1|.
TGTGCCAGCAGCCAAGCTCTGACAGCGACTGAAGCTTTCTTT
CASSQALTATEAFF
>14|TRBV4-3|once|TRBJ1-2|TRBD1
TGCGCCAGCAGCCAAGAGGACAGGACGGCCGGCTACACCTTC
CASSQEDRTAGYTF
>15|TRBV2|.|TRBJ1-4|TRBD1
TGTGCCAGCTACTTTAAACAGGGGGCGGGTGAAAAACTGTTTTTT
CASYFKQGAGEKLFF
>18|TRBV11-3|few|TRBJ2-1|.
TGTGCCAGCAGCCCACCTATGTGGCGGCCCGAGAGGTGGAATGAGCAGTTCTTC
CASSPPMWRPERWNEQFF
>15|TRBV30|.|TRBJ1-5|TRBD1
TGTGCCTGGAGTTTGACAGGGGGTTACAATCAGCCCCAGCATTTT
CAWSLTGGYNQPQHF
>15|TRBV13|.|TRBJ1-1|TRBD1
TGTGCCAGCAGCTACGGACAGGTCATGAACACTGAAGCTTTCTTT
CASSYGQVMNTEAFF
>14|TRBV19|.|TRBJ1-1|.
TGTGCCAGTAGTCCAGGCAGGGCGGTGGCTGAAGCTTTCTTT
CASSPGRAVAEAFF
>14|TRBV5-1|.|TRBJ2-4|TRBD1
TGCGCCAGCAGACGACAGGGGGCTGAGAACATTCAGTACTTC
CASRRQGAENIQYF
>13|TRBV18|.|TRBJ2-2|.
TGTGCCAGCTCACCCCAGGCCACCGGGGAGCTGTTTTTT
CASSPQATGELFF
>14|TRBV7-9|.|TRBJ1-2|TRBD1
TGTGCCAGCAGCTCAGACAGGGGAGGCTATGGCTACACCTTC
CASSSDRGGYGYTF
>11|TRBV5-5|.|TRBJ1-1|.
TGTGCCAGCAGCTTGGACCAGAAAGCTTTCTTT
CASSLDQKAFF
>13|TRBV25-1|few|TRBJ1-1|TRBD1
TGTGCCAACATGACAGGGTTCAACACTGAAGCTTTCTTT
CANMTGFNTEAFF
>17|TRBV19|.|TRBJ2-6|.
TGTGCCACTCGCCGGGACTCTACTATATCTGGGGCCAACGTCCTGACTTTC
CATRRDSTISGANVLTF
>14|TRBV6-1|.|TRBJ2-5|.
TGTGCCAGCAGTGCCGGGACAATAGGGGAGACCCAGTACTTC
CASSAGTIGETQYF
>11|TRBV29-1|.|TRBJ1-1|TRBD1
TGCAGCGTCCAACTGGGACAGGGGGCTTTCTTT
CSVQLGQGAFF
>13|TRBV6-5|.|TRBJ1-2|.
TGTGCCAGCAGTAGGGAACAGGGAAATGGCTACACCTTC
CASSREQGNGYTF
>17|TRBV27|.|TRBJ2-7|TRBD2
TGTGCCAGCAGCCCGGGGGGGAGGGCTAGCGGGAGGGGCGAGCAGTACTTC
CASSPGGRASGRGEQYF
>13|TRBV5-1|.|TRBJ1-2|.
TGCGCCAGCAGCAAGACAGGAGACGGAGGCTACACCTTC
CASSKTGDGGYTF
>16|TRBV4-1|few|TRBJ1-1|.
TGCGCCAGCAGCCAAGGGAAGGACGGGAGGAACACTGAAGCTTTCTTT
CASSQGKDGRNTEAFF
>15|TRBV7-9|.|TRBJ1-3|TRBD1
TGTGCCAGCAGCGGGCAGACAGGGACTGGAAACACCATATATTTT
CASSGQTGTGNTIYF
>15|TRBV6-6|.|TRBJ1-1|.
TGTGCCAGCAGTTCTGACAGGACACTGAACACTGAAGCTTTCTTT
CASSSDRTLNTEAFF
>13|TRBV12-5|few|TRBJ2-1|.
TGTGCTAGTACAGGGAAGGCCTACAATGAGCAGTTCTTC
CASTGKAYNEQFF
>14|TRBV28|.|TRBJ2-2|.
TGTGCCAGCAGTCCCCATCGGGAGTCCGGGGAGCTGTTTTTT
CASSPHRESGELFF
>14|TRBV6-1|.|TRBJ2-2|.
TGTGCCAGCTCAAACAGCAGGGGTCCCGGGGAGCTGTTTTTT
CASSNSRGPGELFF
>18|TRBV7-2|.|TRBJ2-3|TRBD1
TGTGCCAGCAGCGGACGAAACGGACAGGTCCTTAGCACAGATACGCAGTATTTT
CASSGRNGQVLSTDTQYF
>15|TRBV11-2|few|TRBJ2-3|TRBD2
TGTGCCAGCAGCTCTCTTAGCGGGAGCGGAGATACGCAGTATTTT
CASSSLSGSGDTQYF
>13|TRBV19|.|TRBJ2-7|TRBD1
TGTGCCAGTAGCGGGACAGGAGCTTACGAGCAGTACTTC
CASSGTGAYEQYF
>14|TRBV29-1|once|TRBJ2-2|.
TGCAGCGTTGCACCAAACAGGGGGGGCGGGGAGCTGTTTTTT
CSVAPNRGGGELFF
>15|TRBV19|.|TRBJ2-3|.
TGTGCCAGTAGTATGGCAGAAACGAACACAGATACGCAGTATTTT
CASSMAETNTDTQYF
>15|TRBV7-3|.|TRBJ1-2|TRBD1
TGTGCCAGCAGCTCCCAGGGACAGCTTAACTATGGCTACACCTTC
CASSSQGQLNYGYTF
>18|TRBV19|.|TRBJ1-5|.
TGTGCCAGTAGTATAGAGGGAGGAGGACAACATAGCAATCAGCCCCAGCATTTT
CASSIEGGGQHSNQPQHF
>13|TRBV14|.|TRBJ2-1|.
TGTGCCAGCAGCTTCAGCGCTTACAATGAGCAGTTCTTC
CASSFSAYNEQFF
>12|TRBV19|.|TRBJ1-3|.
TGTGCCAGTAGTATCGAAGGGGACACCATATATTTT
CASSIEGDTIYF
>14|TRBV18|.|TRBJ2-1|TRBD1
TGTGCCAGCTCACTCGGACAGGGGGCCAATGAGCAGTTCTTC
CASSLGQGANEQFF
>17|TRBV9|.|TRBJ2-1|.
TGTGCCAGCAGCGTGTTTAGATCCTCCCACTCCTACAATGAGCAGTTCTTC
CASSVFRSSHSYNEQFF